Listed below are T cell receptor beta chains from one sample, sequenced in a study of blood T cells in healthy people across ages. From the 5' RACE reads, TCRdb called clonotypes with MiXCR, one entry per CDR3 protein. Of about 1 million distinct CDR3 sequences detected, 45% appear once; the ten largest clones hold 15% to 20%. Sequenced: blood. These receptors originate from a woman aged 55-70 years in good health. Both conserved end residues are part of each CDR3. D genes are given only for firm matches. Clone size, where shown, is once, few, many, or a class for clones that have expanded.

TRBV7-2,.,TRBJ2-7,.,TGTGCCAGCAGCCAGTCCGCCTACGAGCAGTACTTC,CASSQSAYEQYF
TRBV20-1,TRBD2,TRBJ2-1,.,TGCAGTGCTAGAGATGATCGCGGGAGAAGGAATGAGCAGTTCTTC,CSARDDRGRRNEQFF
TRBV7-9,.,TRBJ1-5,.,TGTGCCAGCAGCCCCCAGGACGGGGATAGCAATCAGCCCCAGCATTTT,CASSPQDGDSNQPQHF
TRBV11-2,.,TRBJ2-3,.,TGTACCAGCAGCTCCTCCACAGATACGCAGTATTTT,CTSSSSTDTQYF
TRBV7-2,.,TRBJ2-3,.,TGTGCCAGCAGCCCCCGAATGGCAGTCGTCCCGTATTTT,CASSPRMAVVPYF
TRBV5-6,.,TRBJ2-3,.,TGTGCCAGCAGCCCGATGAGGGTAGGGGATACGCAGTATTTT,CASSPMRVGDTQYF
TRBV20-1,.,TRBJ2-3,few,TGCAGTGCTAGAAGGCGGTCGAGCACAGATACGCAGTATTTT,CSARRRSSTDTQYF
TRBV4-1,.,TRBJ2-5,.,TGCGCCAGCAGCCAAGATCGGGCAGGGTTGCAGACCCAGTACTTC,CASSQDRAGLQTQYF
TRBV20-1,.,TRBJ2-3,many,TGCAGTGCCCAAAGCGCCACAGGGATTGATACGCAGTATTTT,CSAQSATGIDTQYF
TRBV12-3/TRBV12-4,TRBD1,TRBJ1-2,.,TGTGCCAGCAGTTTCTCAGGGACAGGCCCCGGCTACACCTTC,CASSFSGTGPGYTF
TRBV7-9,TRBD1,TRBJ1-1,.,TGTGCCAGCAGCTTGGGACAGGGCGGGATGAACACTGAAGCTTTCTTT,CASSLGQGGMNTEAFF
TRBV5-1,.,TRBJ2-3,few,TGCGCCAGCCAGCTGGCAACGGCAGATACGCAGTATTTT,CASQLATADTQYF
TRBV20-1,TRBD1,TRBJ2-7,few,TGCAGTGCTAACGACCGGGACAGGGGGCTGTACGAGCAGTACTTC,CSANDRDRGLYEQYF
TRBV6-6,.,TRBJ1-2,.,TGTGCCAGCAGTTACGGAGGTGGGGACGGCTACACCTTC,CASSYGGGDGYTF
TRBV10-3,TRBD1,TRBJ2-1,.,TGTGCCATCAGTGATAACGGACAGGCGGGCAAGAGGGACAATGAGCAGTTCTTC,CAISDNGQAGKRDNEQFF
TRBV28,.,TRBJ1-5,once,TGTGCCAGCGGAGCCACAGGGATGGGTCAGCCCCAGCATTTT,CASGATGMGQPQHF
TRBV14,TRBD2,TRBJ2-1,.,TGTGCCAGCAGCCTCCCGGGTAAAAGCGGGAGGGGAGGAGAGACCCAGTTCTTC,CASSLPGKSGRGGETQFF
TRBV2,.,TRBJ2-5,.,TGTGCCAGCAGTGAGGGGTCCCAAGAGACCCAGTACTTC,CASSEGSQETQYF
TRBV4-2,.,TRBJ2-1,few,TGTGCCAGCAGCCAAGGCAGCGGCGGGGAACTCTACAATGAGCAGTTCTTC,CASSQGSGGELYNEQFF
TRBV10-2,.,TRBJ2-4,once,TGCGCCAGCAGTGGGAGTGGGTACATTCAGTACTTC,CASSGSGYIQYF
TRBV3-1,.,TRBJ2-1,few,TGTGCCAGCAGCCAAAGACTCCTCTACAATGAGCAGTTCTTC,CASSQRLLYNEQFF
TRBV5-1,.,TRBJ2-4,.,TGCGCCAGCAGCGACATTAGCGGATCGAAAAACATTCAGTACTTC,CASSDISGSKNIQYF
TRBV10-3,TRBD2,TRBJ2-7,.,TGTGCCATCAGTGGACTAGCGGGAGCGTATGAGCAGTACTTC,CAISGLAGAYEQYF
TRBV6-1,.,TRBJ1-4,.,TGTGCCAGCAGTGAGGGGCTCACGAACCATGAAAAACTGTTTTTT,CASSEGLTNHEKLFF
TRBV14,TRBD2,TRBJ2-3,few,TGTGCCAGCAGCCAAGAAAGCCCACTAGCGGGAGACACAGATACGCAGTATTTT,CASSQESPLAGDTDTQYF
TRBV7-9,.,TRBJ2-1,few,TGTGCCAGCAGCTTATTGTCTAGCTCCTACAATGAGCAGTTCTTC,CASSLLSSSYNEQFF
TRBV12-3/TRBV12-4,.,TRBJ1-5,few,TGTGCCAGCAGTGCGTCCGATATTTATAGCAATCAGCCCCAGCATTTT,CASSASDIYSNQPQHF
TRBV7-8,TRBD1,TRBJ2-7,.,TGTGCCAGCAGCCAACGACAGGGGTCCTCCTACGAGCAGTACTTC,CASSQRQGSSYEQYF
TRBV18,.,TRBJ2-5,.,TGTGCCAGCTCACCACCGGCAGATCAAGAGACCCAGTACTTC,CASSPPADQETQYF